This record covers a single TCR beta chain. The data derive from a study of blood T cell repertoires in COVID-19. Turning to the study itself: The origin of the acute and convalescent COVID-19 samples was the United States, Italy and Spain. Sample material is recorded as cDNA or gDNA derived from T cells, B-cell-depleted T cells, or PBMCs.

In the study's own analysis: Estimation of nucleated cell counts relied on the amplification of reference gene primers. Libraries were prepared by immunoSEQ multiplex PCR; TCRdb keeps only in-frame clonotypes and omits some of them. V and J calls and clone size are given by that table; D and trimming were obtained from the DNA. The sample has fewer than 65,000 clones, about four fifths seen once. Sequencing was done on a sample of peripheral blood. The source is a human donor in a cohort sampled during active COVID-19.

The CDR3 DNA follows: TGTGCCAGCAGCTCCGGGGTCTATCAGCCCCAGCATTTT. Its protein product is CASSSGVYQPQHF. The chain carries TRBV7-8 and TRBJ1-5; D remains ambiguous. From germline, CDR1 is SGHVS and CDR2 FQNEAQ. The CDR3 totals 13 residues. The V end was cut by 4 bases, the J end by 5 bases, with 9 bases between.